Below, 14 T cell receptor beta chains from the same sample are listed, as sequenced in a study of blood T cells in healthy people across ages. A second about 6 to 11 cycle PCR used barcoded and J-beta primers. Each CDR3 protein gets one entry after TCRdb re-called the 5' RACE reads with MiXCR. The sample comprises hundreds of thousands of distinct CDR3 sequences, more than 45% of which are singletons, and under 65% rests with the top ten. The sample taken for sequencing was blood. The receptor source for this set is a man aged 55 to 70 in good health.

The sample holds a few counts of this clonotype. The chain's CDR3 is CSAKGNSYEQYF. CDR3 coding DNA: TGCAGTGCTAAAGGGAACTCCTACGAGCAGTACTTC. The gene calls are TRBV20-1 and TRBJ2-7; D call uncertain. Looked up from germline, CDR1 is DFQATT and CDR2 is SNEGSKA (reference sequence). V was trimmed by 4 bases and J by 0 bases, leaving 7 bases between them. The CDR3 contains 12 residues.

The J gene is TRBJ2-3, the V gene TRBV5-1; D gene unclear. Trimming removed 1 base from V and 4 bases from J, with 10 bases in between. CDR1 is SGHRS, CDR2 YFSETQ, per germline. The CDR3 length is 14 residues. CDR3 loop: CASSLQVSADTQYF. The CDR3 DNA is TGCGCCAGCAGCTTGCAGGTATCCGCAGATACGCAGTATTTT.

The V gene is TRBV6-5, the J gene TRBJ1-5; 7 bases map to TRBD1. Trimming removed 6 bases from V and 2 bases from J; junction bases left unmatched: 7. Germline CDR1 MNHEY, CDR2 SVGAGI. This CDR3 is 15 amino acids long. DNA of the CDR3: TGTGCCAGCAGCCCCAGGGGGAAAGGCAATCAGCCCCAGCATTTT. Translating it yields CASSPRGKGNQPQHF.

V gene TRBV7-2 combines with J gene TRBJ2-1, with 8 bases lining up with TRBD2. With V trimmed by 5 bases and J by 8 bases, 14 bases remained unmatched. The CDR3 is 16 residues long. Germline loops: CDR1 SGHTA, CDR2 FQGNSA. The DNA for the CDR3 is TGTGCCAGCAGCCCTTCTAGCGGGTCGGGGTACGATGAGCAGTTCTTC. This codes for CASSPSSGSGYDEQFF.

The table lists this clonotype with a count of one. The chain couples TRBV30 to TRBJ1-1; D gene ambiguous. Germline V CDR1 and CDR2: GTSNPN, SVGIG (reference sequence). Trimming shortened V by 2 bases and J by 5 bases, and 12 bases separated the two germline ends. The CDR3 consists of 13 residues. The CDR3 DNA reads TGTGCCTGGAGTAGCTTACGGGGAACTGAAGCTTTCTTT. Translation: CAWSSLRGTEAFF.

This clonotype was detected only a few times. The chain links TRBV29-1 to TRBJ1-2; D is unresolved. The CDR3 runs to 12 residues. V was shortened by 5 bases and J by 4 bases, with 11 bases between the two germline ends. Germline lookup yields CDR1 SQVTM and CDR2 ANQGSEA. The CDR3 region has the DNA TGCAGCGTTACAGTTCCCCCCTATGGCTACACCTTC. Residues: CSVTVPPYGYTF.

V and J are TRBV3-1 and TRBJ1-4; D gene uncertain. Trimming removed 4 bases at V and 4 bases at J, with 10 bases between. CDR1 is LGHDT, CDR2 YNNKEL, per germline (reference sequence). This CDR3 has 14 amino acids. The CDR3 here is CASSPTKNNEKLFF. The CDR3 bases are TGTGCCAGCAGCCCCACAAAGAATAATGAAAAACTGTTTTTT.

The chain has TRBV25-1 and TRBJ1-2, with 9 bases that match TRBD1. V dropped 4 bases and J dropped 3; count of bases not matched to a gene: 6. The V gene's germline CDR1 is MGHDK and CDR2 SYGVNS. The CDR3 sequence is 15 residues long. CDR3 sequence reads: CASSGRGQGHYGYTF. DNA for the CDR3: TGTGCCAGCAGTGGGAGGGGACAGGGACACTATGGCTACACCTTC.

This clonotype was found many times. The chain couples TRBV7-2 to TRBJ2-3; 7 nucleotides align to TRBD2. The CDR3 has 18 amino acids. Trimming removed 4 bases from V and 4 bases from J; junction bases left unmatched: 17. Germline loops: CDR1 SGHTA, CDR2 FQGNSA. The CDR3 protein is CASSSQSPGTRGADTQYF. The CDR3 nucleotides read TGTGCCAGCAGCTCCCAATCCCCCGGGACCCGGGGGGCAGATACGCAGTATTTT.

DNA of the CDR3: TGTGCCTGGAGTGTCCCGGGACAGGGAACGGACACTGAAGCTTTCTTT. This encodes CAWSVPGQGTDTEAFF. This chain links TRBV30 with TRBJ1-1; 9 bases agree with TRBD1. Germline CDR1 reads GTSNPN; CDR2 reads SVGIG (reference sequence). J gave up 3 bases and V 0 bases, and 8 bases lay outside the gene matches. The CDR3 consists of 16 residues.

The rearrangement joins TRBV10-3 to TRBJ2-2, with TRBD2 matching 10 bases. Germline CDR1 reads ENHRY; CDR2 reads SYGVKD. The V and J ends lost 7 bases and 0 bases, in that order; junction bases with no gene match: 11. This CDR3 has 18 residues. The CDR3 DNA reads TGTGCCATCACTGATCCGGGACTAGCGCACGCGAACACCGGGGAGCTGTTTTTT. It specifies CAITDPGLAHANTGELFF.

The J gene is TRBJ2-4, the V gene TRBV20-1, with TRBD1 matching over 7 bases. TRBJ2-7 explains the end of the DNA better; the J call may be wrong. This CDR3 region has 16 residues. CDR1 is DFQATT and CDR2 is SNEGSKA in the germline V gene (reference sequence). The CDR3 nucleotides are TGCAGTGCTAGAGGAGGCCAGGGGGTAATTGTCCACGAGCAGTACTTC. Its protein product is CSARGGQGVIVHEQYF.

The chain has TRBV24-1 and TRBJ1-5; D gene unclear. The CDR3 sequence is 13 residues long. V was cut by 6 bases and J by 7 bases, with 12 bases left in between. Looked up from germline, CDR1 is KGHDR and CDR2 is SFDVKD. CDR3 sequence (DNA): TGTGCCACCAGTACCGGAGTGGGGCAGCCCCAGCATTTT. The encoded protein is CATSTGVGQPQHF.

The chain is built from TRBV2 and TRBJ1-2, with 8 bases matching TRBD1. V trimming: 4 bases; J trimming: 8 bases; junction bases outside the gene matches: 15. The CDR3 sequence is 16 residues long. Per the germline V gene, CDR1 is SNHLY and CDR2 is FYNNEI. CDR3 sequence (DNA): TGTGCCAGCAGTGGGACAGGGCGGCCCCCTCGAGGCGGCTACACCTTC. It translates to CASSGTGRPPRGGYTF.